The sequence of this T cell receptor beta chain was determined in a study of CD4 T cells in relation to SARS-CoV-2 and coronaviruses. Whole-study context: ViraFEST: approximately eleven-day antigen culture of PBMCs, then TCR beta CDR3 sequencing. Crossreactive spike epitopes shared across donors were mapped to their HLA restriction.

The unexposed donors gave CD4+ T cells in about 2010-2019, prior to COVID-19. Isolation of CD4+ T cells took place after nine to ten days in culture. Assay used: immunoSEQ multiplex PCR; TCRdb lists only in-frame clones, some missing. The sample has roughly 14,000 clones, 60% to 80% seen once; the top ten hold around 19%. Trimming stripped 4 bases from V and 0 bases from J, with 12 bases between. The CDR3 contains 15 residues. CDR1 and CDR2 from the germline V gene are MDHEN and SYDVKM. This clone was seen a handful of times. The antigen is unknown. Overall study findings and caveats: Pre-pandemic and post-infection samples never came from the same donor. SARS-CoV-2-driven expansion was significantly weaker in crossreactive than monoreactive clones.

Sequencing was done on a sample of CD4+ T cells from PBMCs, cultured in vitro. The sequence was obtained from a human donor in good health. The V call is TRBV28, the J call TRBJ1-2; the D gene is possibly TRBD1 (5 bases). CDR3 region: CASSWGDGSNYGYTF. The CDR3 DNA reads TGTGCCAGCAGTTGGGGGGACGGTTCTAACTATGGCTACACCTTC.